What follows are 11 T cell receptor beta chains derived from one specimen sequenced in a study of regulatory T cells in long-lasting Graves disease. The time point was: persistent/refractory GD, antithyroid drugs over 5 years with positive TRAb. Researchers made the TCR library from RNA that was extracted from PBMCs. In building TCR beta libraries, iRepertoire HTBI primers were used together with Arm-PCR of CDR3 regions. MiXCR was run by TCRdb on the multiplex PCR reads, yielding one entry per CDR3 protein. The sample carries over 350,000 distinct CDR3 sequences, under 25% recorded once. The source material was peripheral blood mononuclear cells (PBMCs), sampled when the disease was refractory, from a patient treated with antithyroid drugs. Receptors were obtained from a female donor with Graves disease.

The chain combines TRBV20-1 with TRBJ2-7, with 7 positions matching TRBD1. The CDR3 has 12 amino acids. With 6 bases clipped from V and 6 bases from J, the junction kept 8 bases outside the gene matches. Germline assignment: CDR1 DFQATT and CDR2 SNEGSKA (reference sequence). CDR3 residues: CSATDRSREQYF. The CDR3, as DNA: TGCAGTGCCACGGACAGGTCTCGCGAGCAGTACTTC.

There are many counts of this clonotype. This chain uses TRBV19 with TRBJ2-5; D unresolved. CDR1 and CDR2 from the germline V gene are LNHDA and SQIVND (reference sequence). The V gene lost 3 bases and the J gene lost 5 bases, with 4 bases spanning the gap. The CDR3 covers 11 residues. CDR3 amino acids: CASSMGETQYF. Written as DNA, the CDR3 is TGTGCCAGTAGTATGGGGGAGACCCAGTACTTC.

This clonotype appeared many times. V gene TRBV4-2 combines with J gene TRBJ1-4, with D unclear. V lost 0 bases to trimming and J lost 7 bases, with 3 bases between them. Germline values: CDR1 LGHNA, CDR2 YNFKEQ. CDR3 size: 12 residues. Here the CDR3 reads CASSQDGEKLFF. CDR3 DNA sequence: TGTGCCAGCAGCCAAGATGGTGAAAAACTGTTTTTT.

The chain employs TRBV27 and TRBJ1-1; D is unresolved. Germline V gives CDR1 MNHEY, CDR2 SMNVEV (reference sequence). The CDR3 length is 14 residues. V lost 8 bases and J 4 bases, leaving 17 bases between the germline ends. CDR3: CASSSPRRGTEAFF. CDR3 nucleotide sequence: TGTGCCAGCTCCTCGCCCAGGCGTGGCACTGAAGCTTTCTTT.

This clonotype was counted a single time. This sequence joins TRBV7-9 and TRBJ2-7; perhaps TRBD2 as D (6 bases). Between the trimmed V and J ends, which lost 4 bases and 1 base, there was a span of 14 bases. CDR1 is SEHNR and CDR2 is FQNEAQ in the germline V gene (reference sequence). This CDR3 contains 15 residues. The CDR3 loop reads CASSSLQRGSYEQYF. CDR3 DNA sequence: TGTGCCAGCAGCTCCCTACAACGGGGGTCCTACGAGCAGTACTTC.

The V call is TRBV3-1, the J call TRBJ2-2; a possible D gene is TRBD2 (5 bases). Germline V gene data show CDR1 as LGHDT and CDR2 as YNNKEL (reference sequence). The CDR3 spans 17 residues. The V gene lost 0 bases and the J gene lost 2 bases, with 13 bases spanning the gap. CDR3 coding DNA: TGTGCCAGCAGCCAAGAGGACCGTAGCGTAAACACCGGGGAGCTGTTTTTT. Encoded protein: CASSQEDRSVNTGELFF.

Only one count was recorded for this clonotype. A much larger clonotype is one base distant, so this may be a read error. This chain joins TRBV27 and TRBJ1-1; 11 positions agree with TRBD1. The V gene's germline CDR1 is MNHEY and CDR2 SMNVEV (reference sequence). This CDR3 comprises 14 residues. V lost 6 bases, J lost 6 bases, and 6 bases stayed unmatched. Here the CDR3 DNA reads TGTGCCAGCAGCTGGGACAGGGGGGTTGCTGAAGCTTTCTTT. It yields the protein CASSWDRGVAEAFF.

In this sample, this clonotype turned up many times. The V call is TRBV12-3 or TRBV12-4, the J call TRBJ2-7, with 8 bases that match TRBD1. The length of the CDR3 is 15 residues. J lost 3 bases, V lost 6 bases, and 10 bases had no gene match. CDR3 sequence (DNA): TGTGCCAGCAGCCCTGACAGGGGCCGCTACTACGAGCAGTACTTC. Its protein is CASSPDRGRYYEQYF.

The genes are TRBV27 and TRBJ2-7; 7 positions agree with TRBD1. This CDR3 spans 13 amino acids. CDR1 is MNHEY and CDR2 is SMNVEV in the germline V gene (reference sequence). Germline trimming cut 6 bases from V and 0 bases from J; bases unmatched to any gene: 2. The CDR3 DNA sequence: TGTGCCAGCAGGACAGGGAGCTCCTACGAGCAGTACTTC. Protein: CASRTGSSYEQYF.

J is TRBJ2-3 and V is TRBV7-2; D may be TRBD1 (6 bases). The CDR3 consists of 15 residues. Per the germline V gene, CDR1 is SGHTA and CDR2 is FQGNSA. With 2 bases removed from V and 6 bases from J, the gap between germline ends came to 15 bases. The CDR3 sequence is CASSLNGRTADTQYF. In DNA, the CDR3 is TGTGCCAGCAGCTTAAATGGAAGGACAGCGGATACGCAGTATTTT.

This clonotype has just a few counts. The J gene is TRBJ2-1, the V gene TRBV2, with TRBD2 matching over 13 bases. The germline CDR1 and CDR2 sequences are SNHLY and FYNNEI. This CDR3 is 20 amino acids long. Trimming cost V 3 bases and J 8 bases; bases outside gene matches: 19. The CDR3 protein is CASSDSRSRTSGSLSDEQFF. CDR3 nucleotides: TGTGCCAGCAGTGATAGCAGAAGCCGGACTAGCGGGAGTCTGAGTGATGAGCAGTTCTTC.